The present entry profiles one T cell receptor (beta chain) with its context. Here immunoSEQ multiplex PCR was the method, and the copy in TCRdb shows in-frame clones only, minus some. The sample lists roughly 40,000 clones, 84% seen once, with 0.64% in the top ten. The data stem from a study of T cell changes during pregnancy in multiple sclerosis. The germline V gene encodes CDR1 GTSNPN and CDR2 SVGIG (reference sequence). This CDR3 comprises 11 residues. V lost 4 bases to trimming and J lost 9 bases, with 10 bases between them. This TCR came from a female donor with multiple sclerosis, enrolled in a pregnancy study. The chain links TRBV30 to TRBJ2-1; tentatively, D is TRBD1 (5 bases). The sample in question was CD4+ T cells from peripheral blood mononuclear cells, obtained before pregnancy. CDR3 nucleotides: TGTGCCTGGACTAGGGGTGTTGAGCAGTTCTTC. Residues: CAWTRGVEQFF.